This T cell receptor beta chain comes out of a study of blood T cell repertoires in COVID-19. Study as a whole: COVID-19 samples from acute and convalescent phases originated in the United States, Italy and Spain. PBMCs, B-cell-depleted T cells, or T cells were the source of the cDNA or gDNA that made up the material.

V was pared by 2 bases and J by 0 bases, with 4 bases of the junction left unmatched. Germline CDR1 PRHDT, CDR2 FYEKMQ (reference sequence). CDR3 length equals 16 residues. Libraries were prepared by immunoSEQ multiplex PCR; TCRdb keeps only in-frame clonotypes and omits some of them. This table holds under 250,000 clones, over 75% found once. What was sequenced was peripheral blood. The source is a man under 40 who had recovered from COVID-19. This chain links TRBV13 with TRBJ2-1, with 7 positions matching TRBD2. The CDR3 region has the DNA TGTGCCAGCAGCTTATACTGGGGGGGCTCCTACAATGAGCAGTTCTTC. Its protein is CASSLYWGGSYNEQFF.